One and the same sample provided the 6 T cell receptor beta chains below, sequenced in a study of blood T cell repertoires in COVID-19. Clones were sequenced by immunoSEQ multiplex PCR, and TCRdb holds only the in-frame ones, with some missing. The profile shows over 400,000 clones, 88% of them singletons. The sequenced sample consisted of PBMCs or T cells enriched from blood (not recorded which). All receptors derive from a woman aged 55-75 years who had recovered from COVID-19.

The V gene is TRBV5-8, the J gene TRBJ1-5; 11 bases fit TRBD1. V lost 1 base and J lost 5; bases outside the gene matches: 5. CDR1 and CDR2 (germline): SGHTS, YDEGEE. The length of the CDR3 is 16 residues. This CDR3 is CASSLFLDRGHQPQHF. CDR3 nucleotide sequence: TGTGCCAGCAGCTTGTTCTTGGACAGGGGGCATCAGCCCCAGCATTTT.

The genes are TRBV27 and TRBJ2-1; 7 positions match TRBD1. CDR1 is MNHEY and CDR2 is SMNVEV in the germline V gene (reference sequence). The J segment lost 4 bases and the V segment lost 6 bases, leaving 9 bases of the junction unmatched. This CDR3 region has 15 residues. The CDR3 protein is CASSFRQGNYNEQFF. Here the CDR3 DNA reads TGTGCCAGCAGCTTCAGACAGGGCAATTACAATGAGCAGTTCTTC.

The rearrangement uses TRBV4-2 and TRBJ2-5, with 14 nucleotides matching TRBD2. The V and J ends lost 1 base and 2 bases, in that order; junction bases with no gene match: 3. This CDR3 comprises 17 residues. CDR1 LGHNA and CDR2 YNFKEQ come from the germline V gene. The CDR3 DNA reads TGTGCCAGCAGCCAAGGGACTAGCGGGGGGCCTCAAGAGACCCAGTACTTC. This sequence encodes CASSQGTSGGPQETQYF.

The chain is built from TRBV3-1 (or the pseudogene TRBV3-2) and TRBJ2-5, with a tentative D call TRBD1 (6 bases). V shed 4 bases and J shed 4 bases, with 13 bases lying between them. The CDR3 has 14 amino acids. Germline V CDR1 and CDR2: LGHDT, YNNKEL (reference sequence). The CDR3 reads CASSPGQSGETQYF. The CDR3 DNA reads as TGTGCCAGCAGCCCGGGACAATCCGGAGAGACCCAGTACTTC.

V usage is TRBV19 and J usage is TRBJ1-5, with a tentative D call TRBD1 (6 bases). The CDR3 covers 16 residues. With 0 bases removed from V and 3 bases from J, the gap between germline ends came to 12 bases. Looked up from germline, CDR1 is LNHDA and CDR2 is SQIVND (reference sequence). DNA of the CDR3: TGTGCCAGTAGTATAGAGTCGACAGGACACAATCAGCCCCAGCATTTT. Protein sequence: CASSIESTGHNQPQHF.

The V gene is TRBV28, the J gene TRBJ1-2; D is perhaps TRBD1 (6 bases). Trimming shortened V by 6 bases and J by 4 bases, and 27 bases separated the two germline ends. There are 18 residues in the CDR3. Germline CDR1 and CDR2: MDHEN and SYDVKM. The CDR3 sequence: CASSESDSFGHLFYGYTF. DNA for the CDR3: TGTGCCAGCAGCGAATCGGACAGCTTTGGTCATCTCTTCTATGGCTACACCTTC.